Reported below is one T cell receptor beta chain. The target antigen is unknown. The sample belongs to a study of Ad26.COV2.S vaccination and SARS-CoV-2 variants. Notes on the study in general: Breadth of non-spike TCRs did not differ between vaccinees and placebo recipients.

V gave up 3 bases and J gave up 4 bases, with 10 bases separating them. This CDR3 region has 14 residues. Germline V lookup: CDR1 LNHNV, CDR2 YYDKDF (reference sequence). Only in-frame clones appear in the TCRdb table, and some are missing; sequencing was by immunoSEQ multiplex PCR. The table records under 250,000 clones, around 85% of them present only once. Treatment of the sample: 15 to 20 received Ad26.COV2.S at low or high dose, single or two shots; several received placebo; per-sample allocation not given. Samples came from day 63 after the first vaccine or placebo injection. An 18-55-year-old adult in Boston served as donor. Expressing Wuhan-strain SARS-CoV-2 spike, an Ad26 vector served as the vaccine.

The clonotype comes from a person between 18 and 65 years old who received the Ad26.COV2.S COVID-19 vaccine or a placebo. This material consisted of peripheral blood, taken in a trial of Ad26.COV2.S vaccine versus placebo. The V gene is TRBV15, the J gene TRBJ2-1, with D maybe TRBD2 (6 bases). CDR3 in DNA: TGTGCCACCAGCAGCGGGAGTCGGTACAATGAGCAGTTCTTC. Its translation: CATSSGSRYNEQFF. Together with reference TRBV15 and TRBJ2-1, the CDR3 gives the full variable domain: DAMVIQNPRYQVTQFGKPVTLSCSQTLNHNVMYWYQQKSSQAPKLLFHYYDKDFNNEADTPDNFQSRRPNTSFCFLDIRSPGLGDTAMYLCATSSGSRYNEQFFGPGTRLTVL.